Here is one TCR delta chain with its context. Its ends do not fully match the called genes, so a read error is possible. This same CDR3 is encoded by further DNA sequences in the sample. This sample is part of a study of gamma-delta chains in newborns, infants, children. TCRdb reran clone calling via CATT on the reads. The sample shows about 4,900 delta-chain clones, over 3% of them seen only once. Germline V gene sequence: CDR1 GEAIGNYY, CDR2 EKD. The CDR3 totals 20 residues. The sequenced sample consisted of blood. This TCR derives from a child who was a newborn, infant or young child, either healthy, febrile or measles-vaccinated (not recorded which). The chain couples TRDV2 to TRDJ3; 10 positions match TRDD3. CDR3: CACDTVLGDSSSWDTRQMFF. The CDR3 DNA reads TGTGCCTGTGACACCGTACTGGGGGATTCGAGCTCCTGGGACACCCGACAAATGTTTTTC.